The subject of this entry is one T cell receptor (beta chain). V was trimmed by 5 bases and J by 2 bases, leaving 13 bases between them. In germline, CDR1 is SGHAT, CDR2 FQDESV (reference sequence). The length of the CDR3 is 15 residues. The sample originates from a study of blood T cells in healthy people across ages. Through a sample-barcoded 5' primer and a J-beta primer mix, a second PCR was run for about 7 to 12 cycles. Using its own MiXCR run on the 5' RACE reads, TCRdb lists one record per CDR3 protein. This sample has some 1.5 million distinct CDR3 sequences, with less than 45% found just once.

The origin of this receptor is a young woman in good health. Source material: blood. This chain connects TRBV11-1 to TRBJ2-1; D is ambiguous. The DNA for the CDR3 is TGTGCCAGCAGCGCCTCAAAGATTACCTACAATGAGCAGTTCTTC. It specifies CASSASKITYNEQFF.